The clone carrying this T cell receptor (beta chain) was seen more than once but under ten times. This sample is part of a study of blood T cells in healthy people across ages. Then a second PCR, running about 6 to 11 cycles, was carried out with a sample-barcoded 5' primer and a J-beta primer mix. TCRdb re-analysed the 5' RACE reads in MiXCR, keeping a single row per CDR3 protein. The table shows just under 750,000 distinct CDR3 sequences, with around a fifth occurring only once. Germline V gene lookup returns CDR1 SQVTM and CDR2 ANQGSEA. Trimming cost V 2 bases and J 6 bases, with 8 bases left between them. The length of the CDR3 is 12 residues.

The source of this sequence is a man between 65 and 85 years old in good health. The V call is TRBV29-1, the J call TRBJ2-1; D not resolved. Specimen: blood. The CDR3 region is CSVEIGFNEQFF. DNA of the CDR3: TGCAGCGTTGAAATAGGGTTCAATGAGCAGTTCTTC.